This T cell receptor beta chain was found in a study of technical replicates of blood from a handful of donors. This CDR3 is built from 15 residues. Looked up from germline, CDR1 is MGHRA and CDR2 is YSYEKL. V shed 6 bases and J 5 bases; nucleotides not matched to a gene: 8. Clones were read by immunoSEQ multiplex PCR, and TCRdb kept only the in-frame ones, dropping some. This sample has some 80,000 clones, with approximately 97% found just once. The chain is built from TRBV4-1 and TRBJ2-1; 9 bases match TRBD2. The sequence derives from a human donor in good health. The sample taken for sequencing was T cells isolated from PBMCs. CDR3 DNA sequence: TGCGCCAGCAGGCTGGGGGAGCGGGAGGACAATGAGCAGTTCTTC. It encodes CASRLGEREDNEQFF.